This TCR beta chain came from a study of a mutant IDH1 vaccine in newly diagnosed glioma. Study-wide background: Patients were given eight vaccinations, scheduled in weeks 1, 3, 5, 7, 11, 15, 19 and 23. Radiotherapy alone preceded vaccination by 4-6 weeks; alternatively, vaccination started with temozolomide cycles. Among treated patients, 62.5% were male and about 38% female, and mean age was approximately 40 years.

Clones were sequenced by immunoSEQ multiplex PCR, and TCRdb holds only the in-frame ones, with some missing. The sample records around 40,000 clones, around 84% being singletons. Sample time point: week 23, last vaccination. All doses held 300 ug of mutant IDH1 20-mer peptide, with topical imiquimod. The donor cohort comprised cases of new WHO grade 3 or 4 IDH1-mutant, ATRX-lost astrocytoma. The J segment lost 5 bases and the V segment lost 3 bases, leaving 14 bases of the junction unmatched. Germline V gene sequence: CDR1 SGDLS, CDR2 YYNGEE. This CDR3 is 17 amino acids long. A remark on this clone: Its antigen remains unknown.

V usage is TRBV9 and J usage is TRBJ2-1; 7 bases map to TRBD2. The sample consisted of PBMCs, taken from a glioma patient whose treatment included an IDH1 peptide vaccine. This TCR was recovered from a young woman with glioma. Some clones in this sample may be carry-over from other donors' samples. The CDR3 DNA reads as TGTGCCAGCAGCGGAGAGCGGGGATCTTTAAGGAACAATGAGCAGTTCTTC. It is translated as CASSGERGSLRNNEQFF.